The rows below give T cell receptor beta chains drawn from one sample of a study of T cell responses to AZD1222 COVID-19 vaccine. Only in-frame clones appear in the TCRdb table, and some are missing; sequencing was by immunoSEQ multiplex PCR. The sample consists of 100,000 to 110,000 clones, more than 70% of them appearing once. Sequenced here: peripheral blood, sampled on day 0 of MenACWY control vaccination. Receptors originate from an adult in good health. The conserved cysteine and the conserved F or W are not part of the CDR3 here.

v_call,j_call,cdr3_length,cdr3_aa
TRBV7-3,TRBJ2-1,12,ASSLAGAHNEQF
TRBV2,TRBJ2-1,10,ASRQVGIEQF
TRBV27,TRBJ2-7,12,ASSHYGQVYEQY
TRBV6-5,TRBJ2-7,11,ASSYSGQGEQY
TRBV18,TRBJ1-5,14,ASSPQTGAQNQPQH
TRBV5-1,TRBJ1-2,13,ASSLFRTGSYGYT
TRBV6-2/TRBV6-3,TRBJ2-1,12,ASSYWGEADEQF
TRBV11-2,TRBJ2-3,13,ASSPLAVGADTQY
TRBV19,TRBJ2-1,13,ASSMGGTWYNEQF
TRBV19,TRBJ2-3,12,ASRIAVGTDTQY
TRBV5-1,TRBJ2-1,11,ASSLEVLGEQF